The 9 T cell receptor beta chains listed next were all sequenced from one sample in a study of cytomegalovirus exposure and HLA in healthy donors. The PCR ran on 60 Vbeta and 13 Jbeta primers. Produced via immunoSEQ multiplex PCR; TCRdb's table is partial and in-frame only. The sample table sets out about 170,000 clones. Sequenced sample: PBMCs. These receptors originate from a woman aged 18-29 years in good health and CMV-seropositive.

The chain carries TRBV10-3 and TRBJ1-6; D gene unclear. The CDR3 has 18 residues. The germline V and J ends were trimmed by 6 bases and 0 bases, with 18 bases remaining between them. Germline assignment: CDR1 ENHRY and CDR2 SYGVKD. CDR3 nucleotides: TGTGCCATCAGCCCCGGGCCTCTCGCGGGCTCCTATAATTCACCCCTCCACTTT. It is translated as CAISPGPLAGSYNSPLHF.

The chain recombines TRBV5-4 with TRBJ2-2; maybe TRBD1 (6 bases). This CDR3 has 14 amino acids. The germline CDR1 and CDR2 sequences are SGHNT and YYREEE (reference sequence). Trimming took off 2 bases at V and 2 bases at J, with 7 bases between the two ends. The CDR3 is CASSLQGNTGELFF. Written as DNA, the CDR3 is TGTGCCAGCAGCTTACAGGGAAACACCGGGGAGCTGTTTTTT.

The chain employs TRBV6-1 and TRBJ2-5, with TRBD1 as a possible D gene (5 bases). The germline V gene has CDR1 MNHNS and CDR2 SASEGT. Trimming cost V 0 bases and J 5 bases, with 19 bases left between them. The CDR3 totals 17 residues. The CDR3 here is CASSEALTATVGETQYF. CDR3 DNA: TGTGCCAGCAGTGAAGCGTTGACAGCTACGGTAGGGGAGACCCAGTACTTC.

The chain joins TRBV6-4 to TRBJ2-6; D unclear. V lost 7 bases, J lost 0 bases, and 10 bases lay in between. The CDR3 is 15 residues long. Per germline, CDR1 MRHNA and CDR2 SNTAGT. CDR3 amino acids: CASKPTASGANVLTF. The CDR3 DNA reads TGTGCCAGCAAACCCACTGCCTCTGGGGCCAACGTCCTGACTTTC.

This sequence joins TRBV7-2 and TRBJ1-2; TRBD1 aligns across 8 bases. Germline V gene data show CDR1 as SGHTA and CDR2 as FQGNSA. J lost 4 bases, V lost 1 base, and 5 bases had no gene match. The CDR3 runs 15 residues. CDR3 protein: CASSLGRTGFYGYTF. The DNA for the CDR3 is TGTGCCAGCAGCTTAGGGAGGACAGGGTTCTATGGCTACACCTTC.

CDR3 nucleotide sequence: TGTGCCAGCAGCCCGAGGACTAGCGGGGGGCCTCTAGGGGAGCAGTACTTC. It encodes CASSPRTSGGPLGEQYF. The gene calls are TRBV7-6 and TRBJ2-7; 14 bases are shared with TRBD2. The ends lost 5 bases at V and 7 bases at J; junction bases unmatched: 13. Germline assignment: CDR1 SGHVS and CDR2 FNYEAQ. CDR3 length: 17 residues.

V gene TRBV30 combines with J gene TRBJ1-6, with TRBD1 as a possible D gene (5 bases). The CDR3 has 15 amino acids. Trimming removed 8 bases at V and 8 bases at J, with 22 bases between. The germline V gene has CDR1 GTSNPN and CDR2 SVGIG (reference sequence). The CDR3 protein is CARGGYTGWDSPLHF. Here the CDR3 DNA reads TGTGCCCGGGGAGGCTACACAGGTTGGGATTCACCCCTCCACTTT. Complete variable domain (other parts from reference TRBV30 and TRBJ1-6): SQTIHQWPATLVQPVGSPLSLECTVEGTSNPNLYWYRQAAGRGLQLLFYSVGIGQISSEVPQNLSASRPQDRQFILSSKKLLLSDSGFYLCARGGYTGWDSPLHFGNGTRLTVT.

V is TRBV18 and J is TRBJ1-2, with TRBD1 identical over 11 bases. Trimming cost V 3 bases and J 1 base; bases outside gene matches: 4. This CDR3 spans 16 amino acids. Germline values: CDR1 KGHSH, CDR2 LQKENI. CDR3 DNA: TGTGCCAGCTCACCGCTTGGGACAGGGGGTAACTATGGCTACACCTTC. Amino acids: CASSPLGTGGNYGYTF.

This chain uses TRBV6-1 with TRBJ2-5, with a tentative D call TRBD1 (5 bases). Germline V CDR1 and CDR2: MNHNS, SASEGT. Trimming took 7 bases from V and 5 from J, leaving 20 bases between them. CDR3 length equals 15 residues. CDR3 nucleotide sequence: TGTGCCAGCACCCAGACGAAGGGATCAGGGGAGACCCAGTACTTC. Residues: CASTQTKGSGETQYF.